This T cell receptor (beta chain) comes out of a study of blood T cell repertoires in COVID-19 (dated by TCRdb to the early 2020s). Context from the whole study: The collaborator samples originated in the United States, Italy and Spain and spanned the acute and convalescent phases of COVID-19. The material from the prospective study consisted of cDNA or gDNA derived from T cells, B-cell-depleted T cells, or PBMCs. The samples were drawn from two sources: the first 160 participants of the ongoing ImmuneRACE study, and over 950 subjects contributed by 6 global collaborators. Where available, HLA class I and class II types were taken from metadata supplied by the sample provider and were not determined by assay-based typing. Sample metadata almost always included a de-identified subject ID, COVID-19 status, age in years and sex. Subjects who had been exposed to COVID-19, were actively infected with it, or had recovered from it provided the deeply sampled blood TCRbeta repertoires that made up the dataset. The repertoires were released in a freely available public database meant as a resource for research on the immune response to SARS-CoV-2.

General conclusions and limits of the study: How much clinical and demographic metadata was included differed by source and by participant, and the metadata was provided uncurated.

Participants in the prospective study were aged roughly 18 to 100 years, lived in under 30 United States geographic areas, and enrolled through a virtual design. In the prospective study, cohorts were assigned on the basis of participant-reported clinical history obtained from a screening survey and a study questionnaire. ImmuneRACE Cohort 3 recovered participants were defined by two consecutive negative NP/OP PCR tests, healthcare professional clearance, or symptom resolution. Mobile phlebotomists in the prospective study collected whole blood, serum and a nasopharyngeal or oropharyngeal swab from every participant. Over an approximately 2-month period, participants in the prospective study had the option of providing additional blood draws and questionnaires. Before DNA extraction, blood samples from the prospective study were shipped at room temperature or frozen. The immunoSEQ Assay, a bias-controlled multiplex PCR, was used to amplify TCRbeta CDR3 regions from genomic DNA. The original pipeline was this. Within the assay, amplification of reference gene primers was used to estimate how many nucleated cells each sample contained. To quantify the absolute abundance of each unique TCRbeta CDR3 rearrangement, sequence reads were collapsed and filtered. For each sample, productive Simpson clonality was calculated as the square root of Simpson's diversity index over productive rearrangements. Sourced from immuneACCESS, this table was stored by TCRdb with only in-frame sequences that have V and J called. A share of the clones is absent; for the studies checked, an unresolved V gene accounts for under half, and the remainder has no known explanation. Clone size and the V and J calls come from that table; the DNA yielded D and trimming. In this sample the table shows approximately 220,000 clones, 84% of which occur a single time. 6.8% of the sample is held by the ten biggest clonotypes.

This clone was seen a single time. Its antigen target is currently unknown. One base away there is no much larger clone; base qualities are not given. V is clipped by 4 bases and J by 6 bases, and the sequence between their germline boundaries is 20 bases long. Taken from the germline V gene (reference sequence), the CDR1 and CDR2 loops are LGHDT and YNNKEL. The CDR3 holds 16 amino acids from the cysteine to the phenylalanine. The entry retains the CDR3 DNA only, 48 bases that are in frame from base 1. Material: PBMCs or T cells enriched from blood (not recorded which). Recombination connected TRBV3-1 (or the pseudogene TRBV3-2) to TRBJ2-3; possibly the D gene is TRBD1, per 6 matching bases. This sequence was found in a woman in her thirties or forties who had recovered from COVID-19. The DNA sequence is TGTGCCAGCAGCCCCGGCACAGGGTCGGGTTCGGATACGCAGTATTTT. Translation gives CASSPGTGSGSDTQYF.